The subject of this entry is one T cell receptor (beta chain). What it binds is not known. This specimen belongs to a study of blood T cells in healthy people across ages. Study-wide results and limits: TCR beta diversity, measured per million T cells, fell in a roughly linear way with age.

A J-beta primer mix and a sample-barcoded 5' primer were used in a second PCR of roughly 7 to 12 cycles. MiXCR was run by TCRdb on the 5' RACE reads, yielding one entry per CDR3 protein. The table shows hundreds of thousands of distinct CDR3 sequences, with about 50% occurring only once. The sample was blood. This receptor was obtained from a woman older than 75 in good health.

CDR3 amino acids: CASTPSGNTDTQYF. CDR3 bases: TGTGCCAGCACCCCGAGCGGGAACACAGATACGCAGTATTTT. The chain employs TRBV7-9 and TRBJ2-3; 7 nucleotides match TRBD2. Germline-derived CDR1 and CDR2 are SEHNR and FQNEAQ (reference sequence). The length of the CDR3 is 14 residues. With V trimmed by 7 bases and J by 2 bases, 6 bases remained unmatched.